This T cell receptor (beta chain) appears in the sequencing data of a study of post-analysis software for immune sequencing data. Overall study context: There were relapsing-remitting, secondary progressive and progressive-relapsing multiple sclerosis among the disease courses included.

Details on this clonotype: Its antigen is not known.

V was shortened by 2 bases and J by 2 bases, with 17 bases between the two germline ends. The CDR3 has 16 residues. Germline V CDR1 and CDR2: DFQATT, SNEGSKA (reference sequence). The study's findings and limits: Patients showed TRBV5-6, TRBV5-1 and TRBV20-1 among 4 or 5 TRBV segments more frequent than in controls. F measure grouped same-batch samples tightly together.

Unique molecular identifiers featured in each of the TCR beta cDNA libraries. Around 460,000 cDNA molecules came from around 1 to 10 million T cells. One entry per CDR3 protein results from TCRdb running MiXCR on the PCR reads. The repertoire consists of roughly 800,000 distinct CDR3 sequences, with 30% occurring once and the leading ten covering around 0.55%. This sequence originates from a girl aged 10-17 years with multiple sclerosis. The chain couples TRBV20-1 to TRBJ2-3, with D unresolved. Material: blood. The CDR3 DNA sequence: TGCAGTGCTAGACGAACGGTGGGCTCCACCACAGATACGCAGTATTTT. Translation: CSARRTVGSTTDTQYF.